This TCR beta chain was identified during a study of blood T cell repertoires in COVID-19 (dated by TCRdb to 2019 to 2021). Study-level background: Samples from collaborators originated in the United States, Italy and Spain and spanned both the acute and convalescent phases of COVID-19. The repertoires were released in a freely available public database meant as a resource for research on the immune response to SARS-CoV-2. Nearly every sample came with metadata listing a de-identified subject ID, COVID-19 status, age in years and sex. Where HLA class I and class II types were available, the types were taken from metadata supplied by the sample provider, not from assay-based typing. Deeply sampled blood TCRbeta repertoires from subjects exposed to, actively infected with, or recovered from COVID-19 were included in the dataset. The samples were drawn from two sources: the first 160 participants of the ongoing ImmuneRACE study, and 1,200 or so subjects contributed by 6 global collaborators. The material from the prospective study consisted of cDNA or gDNA derived from T cells, B-cell-depleted T cells, or PBMCs.

TCRbeta CDR3 regions were amplified from genomic DNA by means of the immunoSEQ Assay, a bias-controlled multiplex PCR. In the source study's methods: The number of nucleated cells in each sample was estimated from the amplification of reference gene primers within the assay. To quantify the absolute abundance of each unique TCRbeta CDR3 rearrangement, sequence reads were collapsed and filtered. For each sample, productive Simpson clonality was calculated by taking the square root of Simpson's diversity index across productive rearrangements. TCRdb's version of the immuneACCESS table is confined to in-frame rearrangements and falls short of the full clone set. An unresolved V gene accounts for under half of the shortfall where checked; the remainder is of unknown origin. V, J and clone size are those of that table, while D and trimming were read from the DNA. The sample has roughly 230,000 clones on record, about 83% of them singletons. The ten largest clones add up to more than 5% of the sample.

Turning to this clone: Its antigen target is currently unknown. Within one base of it there is no much larger clone, and no base qualities were kept.

Whole blood was collected in K2EDTA tubes by collaborating institutions according to the institutions' own protocols. For TCRbeta analysis, collaborators shipped samples as frozen whole blood, isolated PBMCs, or DNA extracted from either of those sample types. Overall results and qualifications from the work: The amount of clinical and demographic metadata varied by source and participant and was provided uncurated.

Sequencing was performed on peripheral blood. This TCR was sampled from a human donor in a cohort sampled during active COVID-19.

The CDR3 region has the sequence CASTPGLAGDEQYF. The DNA sequence reads TGTGCCAGCACCCCGGGACTAGCGGGAGACGAGCAGTACTTC. In this chain, TRBV9 is recombined with TRBJ2-7; 14 junctional bases match TRBD2. The CDR3 covers 14 residues, taking in both the cysteine and the phenylalanine. The sequence is cut down to CDR3 DNA, 42 bases in frame from base 1. In the germline V gene, CDR1 corresponds to SGDLS and CDR2 to YYNGEE. The junction shows trimming of 6 bases on V and 5 bases on J, and the gene matches do not reach 4 bases of it.